The TCR beta chain under discussion was sequenced for a study of T cells in Graves' hyperthyroidism and ophthalmopathy. Amplified TCR beta CDR3 regions came from RNA transcripts. Primed by the HTBI set, a first-round RT-PCR was run on the TCR CDR3. From the multiplex PCR reads, TCRdb called clonotypes with MiXCR, one entry per CDR3 protein. The table includes around 300,000 distinct CDR3 sequences, about 19% detected once. Germline CDR1 reads DFQATT; CDR2 reads SNEGSKA (reference sequence). This CDR3 contains 16 residues. The V segment lost 5 bases and the J segment 4 bases; nucleotides outside the gene matches: 6. This clonotype was counted many times.

The chain links TRBV20-1 to TRBJ2-1, with 15 bases that match TRBD2. Sequenced input: blood. The clonotype originates from a man aged 50 or older with Graves' ophthalmopathy. The CDR3 loop is CSALRTSGRGYNEQFF. CDR3 in DNA: TGCAGTGCTTTACGGACTAGCGGGAGGGGTTACAATGAGCAGTTCTTC.